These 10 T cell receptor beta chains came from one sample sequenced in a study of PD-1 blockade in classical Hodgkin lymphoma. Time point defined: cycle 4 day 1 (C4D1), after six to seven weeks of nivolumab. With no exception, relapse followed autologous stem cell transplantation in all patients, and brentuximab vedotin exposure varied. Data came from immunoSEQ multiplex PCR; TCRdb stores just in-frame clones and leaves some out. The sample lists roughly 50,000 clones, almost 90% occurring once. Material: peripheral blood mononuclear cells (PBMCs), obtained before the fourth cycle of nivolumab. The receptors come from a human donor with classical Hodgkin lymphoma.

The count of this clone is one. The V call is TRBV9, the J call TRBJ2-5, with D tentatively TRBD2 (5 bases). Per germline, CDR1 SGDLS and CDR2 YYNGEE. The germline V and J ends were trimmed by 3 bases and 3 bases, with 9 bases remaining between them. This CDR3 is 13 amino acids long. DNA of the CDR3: TGTGCCAGCAGCGGACTACGTAAAGAGACCCAGTACTTC. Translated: CASSGLRKETQYF.

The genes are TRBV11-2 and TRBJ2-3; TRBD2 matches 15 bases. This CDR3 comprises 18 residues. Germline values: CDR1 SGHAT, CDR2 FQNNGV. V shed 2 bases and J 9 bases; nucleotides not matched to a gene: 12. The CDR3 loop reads CASSLSGLAGGPKLTQYF. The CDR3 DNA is TGTGCCAGCAGCTTAAGCGGACTAGCGGGAGGGCCGAAACTGACGCAGTATTTT.

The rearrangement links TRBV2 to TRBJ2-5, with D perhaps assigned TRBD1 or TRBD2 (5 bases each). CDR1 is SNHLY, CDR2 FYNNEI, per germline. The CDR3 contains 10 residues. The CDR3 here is CSSNLGAQYF. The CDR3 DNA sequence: TGTTCTTCGAATCTGGGGGCCCAGTACTTC.

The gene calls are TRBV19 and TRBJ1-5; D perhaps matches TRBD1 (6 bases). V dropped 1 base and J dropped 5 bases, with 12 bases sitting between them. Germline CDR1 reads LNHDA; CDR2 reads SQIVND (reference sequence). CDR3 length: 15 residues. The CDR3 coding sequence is TGTGCCAGTAGTATAGTGGGGGGGGCTTATCAGCCCCAGCATTTT. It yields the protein CASSIVGGAYQPQHF.

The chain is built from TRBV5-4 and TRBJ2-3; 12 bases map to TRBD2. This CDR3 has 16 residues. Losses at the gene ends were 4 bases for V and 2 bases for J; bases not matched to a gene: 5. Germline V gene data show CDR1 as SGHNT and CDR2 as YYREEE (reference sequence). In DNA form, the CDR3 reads TGTGCCAGCAGCATGGGACTAGCGGGCCTCACAGATACGCAGTATTTT. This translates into CASSMGLAGLTDTQYF.

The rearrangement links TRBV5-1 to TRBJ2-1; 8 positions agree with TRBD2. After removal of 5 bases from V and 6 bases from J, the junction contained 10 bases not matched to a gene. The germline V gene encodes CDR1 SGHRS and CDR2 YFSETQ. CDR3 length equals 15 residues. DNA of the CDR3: TGCGCCAGCAGGTATAGCGGGACACCTGGCAATGAGCAGTTCTTC. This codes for CASRYSGTPGNEQFF.

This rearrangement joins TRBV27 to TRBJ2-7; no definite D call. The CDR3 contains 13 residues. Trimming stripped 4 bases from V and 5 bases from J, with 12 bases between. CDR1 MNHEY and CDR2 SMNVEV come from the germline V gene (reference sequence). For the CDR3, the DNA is TGTGCCAGCAGTTACTCGGAAGGCGACGAGCAGTACTTC. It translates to CASSYSEGDEQYF.

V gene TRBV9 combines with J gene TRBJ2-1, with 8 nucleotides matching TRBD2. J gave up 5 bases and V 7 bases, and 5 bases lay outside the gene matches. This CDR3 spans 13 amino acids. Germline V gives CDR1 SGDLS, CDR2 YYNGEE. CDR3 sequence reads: CASLGTSNNEQFF. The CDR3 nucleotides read TGTGCCAGCCTCGGGACTAGTAACAATGAGCAGTTCTTC.

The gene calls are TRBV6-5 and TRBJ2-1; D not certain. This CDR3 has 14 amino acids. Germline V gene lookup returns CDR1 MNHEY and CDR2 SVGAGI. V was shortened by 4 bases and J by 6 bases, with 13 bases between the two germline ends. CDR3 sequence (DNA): TGTGCCAGCAGTTCCCCCGACTTCATCAATGAGCAGTTCTTC. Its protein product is CASSSPDFINEQFF.

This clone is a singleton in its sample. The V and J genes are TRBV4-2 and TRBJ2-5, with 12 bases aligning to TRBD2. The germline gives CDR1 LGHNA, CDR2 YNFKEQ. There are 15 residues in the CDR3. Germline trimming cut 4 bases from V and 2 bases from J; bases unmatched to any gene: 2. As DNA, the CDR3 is TGTGCCAGCAGCCCGGGGACTAGCGGGCAAGAGACCCAGTACTTC. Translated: CASSPGTSGQETQYF.